The clone carrying this T cell receptor beta chain was recorded once. Antigen specificity is unknown. The sample originates from a study of T cell repertoires in cytomegalovirus infection. Study-level background: The public TCR beta signatures pointed to both CMV infection and matching HLA type. Points from the study as a whole: The ex vivo response was dominated by HLA-C-restricted CMV-specific TCR beta clonotypes. CMV carriers having the relevant HLA were flagged by cumulative public TCR beta family frequency.

The length of the CDR3 is 13 residues. Germline V CDR1 and CDR2: LGHNT, FRNRAP. Trimming left V 3 bases short and J 1 base short, with 4 bases between. A single record per CDR3 protein comes from TCRdb applying MiXCR to the reads. The table includes 550,000 to 700,000 distinct CDR3 sequences, 40% detected once. The source is a human donor in good health (CMV status not recorded). Some clones in this sample may be carry-over from other donors' samples. The J gene is TRBJ1-5, the V gene TRBV12-5; D is unclear. Source: cultured PBMCs, taken from culture after CMV antigen stimulation. CDR3 in amino acids: CASGFGSNQPQHF. The DNA for the CDR3 is TGTGCTAGTGGTTTCGGCAGCAATCAGCCCCAGCATTTT.